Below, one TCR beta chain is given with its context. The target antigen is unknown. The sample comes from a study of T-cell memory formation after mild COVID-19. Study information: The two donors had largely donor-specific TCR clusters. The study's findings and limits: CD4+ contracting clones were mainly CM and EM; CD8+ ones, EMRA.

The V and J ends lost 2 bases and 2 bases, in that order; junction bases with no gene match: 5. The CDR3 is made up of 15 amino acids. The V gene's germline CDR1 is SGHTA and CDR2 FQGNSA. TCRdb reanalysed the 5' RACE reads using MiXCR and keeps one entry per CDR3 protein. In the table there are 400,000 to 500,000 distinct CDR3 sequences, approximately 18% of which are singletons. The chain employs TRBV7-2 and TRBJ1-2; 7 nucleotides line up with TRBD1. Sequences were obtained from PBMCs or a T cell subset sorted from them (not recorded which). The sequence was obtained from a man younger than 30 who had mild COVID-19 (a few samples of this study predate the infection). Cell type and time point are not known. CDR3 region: CASSLSGDSNYGYTF. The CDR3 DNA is TGTGCCAGCAGCTTATCAGGGGACAGCAACTATGGCTACACCTTC.